This T cell receptor (beta chain) originates from a study of CD8 T cells in ankylosing spondylitis. General study points: A CD8+ phenotype characterized the disease-linked clones, which were relatively rare in peripheral blood.

MiXCR was run by TCRdb on the 5' RACE reads, yielding one entry per CDR3 protein. The repertoire consists of tens of thousands of distinct CDR3 sequences, with around 30% occurring once and the leading ten covering around 59%. This clonotype was recorded at least ten times. Antigen unknown. The clonotype comes from a male donor with ankylosing spondylitis or in good health (not recorded which). Sequenced: blood, either unsorted or a sorted T cell fraction (not recorded which).

The CDR3 DNA sequence: TGTGCCAGCAGTCTTCCGAATCAGCCCCAGCATTTT. As protein: CASSLPNQPQHF. The chain uses TRBV27 and TRBJ1-5; D call uncertain. The germline V gene has CDR1 MNHEY and CDR2 SMNVEV (reference sequence). Trimming stripped 5 bases from V and 4 bases from J, with 6 bases between. The CDR3 length is 12 residues.